The 29 T cell receptor beta chains presented below share a single source sample, sequenced in a study of Ad26.COV2.S vaccination and SARS-CoV-2 variants. Measured with immunoSEQ multiplex PCR; TCRdb has only the in-frame clones, and not every one. There are fewer than 500,000 clones in the sample; around nine tenths occur only once, and 12% lies in the top ten. Treatment indicated: roughly 20 received Ad26.COV2.S at low or high dose, single or two shots; roughly 5 received placebo; per-sample allocation not given. Samples analyzed were those drawn on day 63 after the first vaccine or placebo injection. The sequences come from peripheral blood, collected in a trial of Ad26.COV2.S vaccine versus placebo. The origin of the receptors is a person between 18 and 65 years old who received the Ad26.COV2.S COVID-19 vaccine or a placebo.

The CDR3 reads CASSSPGQMNTEAFF. The CDR3 DNA reads as TGTGCCAGCAGTTCTCCGGGACAGATGAACACTGAAGCTTTCTTT. This sequence joins TRBV28 and TRBJ1-1, with 7 bases aligning to TRBD1. The ends lost 4 bases at V and 0 bases at J; junction bases unmatched: 5. The CDR3 has 15 residues. CDR1 and CDR2 (germline): MDHEN, SYDVKM.

This clone was seen only a few times. The rearrangement uses TRBV15 and TRBJ2-6, with D unresolved. V lost 2 bases to trimming and J lost 1 base, with 6 bases between them. The CDR3 has 15 residues. Germline V CDR1 and CDR2: LNHNV, YYDKDF (reference sequence). CDR3 in DNA: TGTGCCACCAGCAGAATGATTTCTGGGGCCAACGTCCTGACTTTC. Translation: CATSRMISGANVLTF.

This clone occurred once. The genes are TRBV2 and TRBJ2-1; 9 nucleotides match TRBD2. Germline values: CDR1 SNHLY, CDR2 FYNNEI. The V and J ends lost 4 bases and 2 bases, in that order; junction bases with no gene match: 3. The CDR3 contains 15 residues. In DNA, the CDR3 is TGTGCCAGCAGTGGACTAGCGGTAACCTACAATGAGCAGTTCTTC. Residues: CASSGLAVTYNEQFF.

The DNA of the CDR3 is TGTGCCACCACCAGGGAGGGGAACACCGGGGAGCTGTTTTTT. This codes for CATTREGNTGELFF. This rearrangement joins TRBV24-1 to TRBJ2-2, with 7 bases matching TRBD2. Germline lookup yields CDR1 KGHDR and CDR2 SFDVKD. CDR3 length equals 14 residues. V was pared by 8 bases and J by 1 base, with 3 bases of the junction left unmatched.

The chain carries TRBV10-2 and TRBJ2-2; 7 nucleotides agree with TRBD2. Germline CDR1 is WSHSY and CDR2 is SAAADI. The trim removed 7 bases at V and 8 bases at J, leaving 4 bases unmatched. CDR3 length equals 12 residues. The CDR3 DNA reads TGCGCCAGCATCCGGGGGGAAGGGGAGCTGTTTTTT. Amino acids: CASIRGEGELFF.

The rearrangement links TRBV5-5 to TRBJ2-7, with D perhaps given as TRBD1 or TRBD2 (6 bases each). CDR1 SGHKS and CDR2 YYEKEE come from the germline V gene (reference sequence). Trimming pared 0 bases from V and 7 bases from J, leaving 20 bases between. CDR3 size: 16 residues. For the CDR3, the DNA is TGTGCCAGCAGCTTGGAGGCGGGGACTGTGAGGGGGGAGCAGTACTTC. Its translation: CASSLEAGTVRGEQYF.

This clone has just one count. The chain combines TRBV4-1 with TRBJ2-1, with 12 bases fitting TRBD2. Germline CDR1 reads MGHRA; CDR2 reads YSYEKL. This CDR3 has 17 amino acids. The V gene end was trimmed by 4 bases and the J gene end by 8 bases; junction bases not matched to a gene: 12. CDR3 region: CASSLQPGLAGIDEQFF. CDR3 nucleotides: TGCGCCAGCAGCCTTCAACCGGGACTAGCGGGTATCGATGAGCAGTTCTTC.

The CDR3 coding sequence is TGTGCCATCAGTGAGTCGGCGTCTAAGGGTGAAAAACTGTTTTTT. This encodes CAISESASKGEKLFF. The chain carries TRBV10-3 and TRBJ1-4, with D unclear. Per the germline V gene, CDR1 is ENHRY and CDR2 is SYGVKD. The ends were cut back, 0 bases at V and 7 bases at J, with 12 bases in the middle. The CDR3 sequence is 15 residues long.

The rearrangement links TRBV7-9 to TRBJ1-1; 10 bases fit TRBD1. V gave up 4 bases and J gave up 3 bases; unmatched junction bases: 5. The CDR3 is 15 residues long. Germline V gene data show CDR1 as SEHNR and CDR2 as FQNEAQ (reference sequence). CDR3 bases: TGTGCCAGCAGCTCATGGACAGGGGGTGACACTGAAGCTTTCTTT. It codes for CASSSWTGGDTEAFF.

V usage is TRBV25-1 and J usage is TRBJ1-1; unclear D gene. The germline gives CDR1 MGHDK, CDR2 SYGVNS. The CDR3 has 14 residues. V was cut by 3 bases and J by 6 bases, with 14 bases left in between. CDR3 in DNA: TGTGCCAGCAGTGACGGGATTAATCCGGCTGAAGCTTTCTTT. It codes for CASSDGINPAEAFF.

This chain connects TRBV6-5 to TRBJ1-4; TRBD1 matches 8 bases. The CDR3 consists of 15 residues. Losses at the gene ends were 6 bases for V and 4 bases for J; bases not matched to a gene: 7. Germline assignment: CDR1 MNHEY and CDR2 SVGAGI. CDR3 sequence (DNA): TGTGCCAGCAGCTCCCAGGGGGCGGGTAATGAAAAACTGTTTTTT. Translating it yields CASSSQGAGNEKLFF.

This chain links TRBV6-5 with TRBJ1-2; 7 nucleotides match TRBD1. Germline V gene lookup returns CDR1 MNHEY and CDR2 SVGAGI. The V and J ends lost 3 bases and 6 bases, in that order; junction bases with no gene match: 10. The CDR3 length is 15 residues. The DNA for the CDR3 is TGTGCCAGCAGTTATTCCGGGACAGACCCCAATGGCTACACCTTC. Its protein is CASSYSGTDPNGYTF.

This clone was observed a single time. The chain recombines TRBV6-5 with TRBJ1-3, with 8 bases lining up with TRBD1. The CDR3 covers 16 residues. CDR1 is MNHEY and CDR2 is SVGAGI in the germline V gene. Trimming cost V 2 bases and J 4 bases; bases outside gene matches: 7. Here the CDR3 DNA reads TGTGCCAGCAGTTACGGGTCAGGGGGCGTAGGAAACACCATATATTTT. This encodes CASSYGSGGVGNTIYF.

The chain recombines TRBV5-4 with TRBJ2-1; D is perhaps TRBD1 (6 bases). The CDR3 is 15 amino acids. V lost 4 bases, J lost 0 bases, and 11 bases lay in between. Germline-derived CDR1 and CDR2 are SGHNT and YYREEE (reference sequence). CDR3 sequence reads: CASSQGQSSYNEQFF. CDR3 DNA: TGTGCCAGCAGCCAAGGACAGTCCTCCTACAATGAGCAGTTCTTC.

This rearrangement joins TRBV7-2 to TRBJ1-4; D gene ambiguous. The CDR3 is 14 amino acids. The V end lost 5 bases, the J end lost 8 bases, and 15 bases lay between the germline ends. CDR1 and CDR2 from the germline V gene are SGHTA and FQGNSA. CDR3 bases: TGTGCCAGCAGCCCTAACCCCATTATCGAAAAACTGTTTTTT. Amino acids: CASSPNPIIEKLFF.

J is TRBJ1-4 and V is TRBV2; D is uncertain. CDR1 is SNHLY and CDR2 is FYNNEI in the germline V gene. This CDR3 comprises 13 residues. V shed 3 bases and J shed 5 bases, with 7 bases lying between them. The CDR3 is CASSDEYNEKLFF. The CDR3 region has the DNA TGTGCCAGCAGTGACGAGTACAATGAAAAACTGTTTTTT.

J is TRBJ1-1 and V is TRBV30; D ambiguous. There are 13 residues in the CDR3. Trimming left V 0 bases short and J 2 bases short, with 7 bases between. CDR1 GTSNPN and CDR2 SVGIG come from the germline V gene (reference sequence). In DNA form, the CDR3 reads TGTGCCTGGAGTGTCCGGACTAACACTGAAGCTTTCTTT. Encoded protein: CAWSVRTNTEAFF. Supplemented by reference TRBV30 and TRBJ1-1, the full variable domain reads SQTIHQWPATLVQPVGSPLSLECTVEGTSNPNLYWYRQAAGRGLQLLFYSVGIGQISSEVPQNLSASRPQDRQFILSSKKLLLSDSGFYLCAWSVRTNTEAFFGQGTRLTVV.

V and J are TRBV6-6 and TRBJ1-2; D unresolved. CDR1 and CDR2 (germline): MNHNY, SVGAGI (reference sequence). Trimming stripped 0 bases from V and 4 bases from J, with 9 bases between. This CDR3 comprises 14 residues. In DNA, the CDR3 is TGTGCCAGCAGTTACTCTTGGGAAGGCTATGGCTACACCTTC. Its translation is CASSYSWEGYGYTF.

This rearrangement joins TRBV7-6 to TRBJ1-2; 12 bases are a match to TRBD1. The CDR3 loop spans 15 amino acids. Per germline, CDR1 SGHVS and CDR2 FNYEAQ. J lost 4 bases, V lost 1 base, and 1 base had no gene match. CDR3 region: CASSLEGQGAYGYTF. The CDR3 bases are TGTGCCAGCAGCTTAGAGGGACAGGGGGCCTATGGCTACACCTTC.

This chain joins TRBV29-1 and TRBJ1-5; 9 bases line up with TRBD1. V was pared by 6 bases and J by 5 bases, with 2 bases of the junction left unmatched. This CDR3 spans 12 amino acids. Germline V CDR1 and CDR2: SQVTM, ANQGSEA. The CDR3 nucleotides are TGCAGCGTCCGGGACAGGGATCAGCCCCAGCATTTT. This gives the protein CSVRDRDQPQHF.

The chain recombines TRBV4-1 with TRBJ2-1; the match to TRBD2 covers 8 bases. Germline CDR1 and CDR2: MGHRA and YSYEKL. The CDR3 contains 15 residues. The ends lost 4 bases at V and 5 bases at J; junction bases unmatched: 7. The CDR3 DNA is TGCGCCAGCAGCCTTGCGGGAGGTTTTAACAATGAGCAGTTCTTC. Translated: CASSLAGGFNNEQFF.

The J gene is TRBJ1-6, the V gene TRBV18; unclear D gene. The germline V gene encodes CDR1 KGHSH and CDR2 LQKENI. V was cut by 5 bases and J by 7 bases, with 9 bases left in between. This CDR3 spans 13 amino acids. The CDR3 nucleotides read TGTGCCAGCTCAGGGGAAGGGAATTCACCCCTCCACTTT. As protein: CASSGEGNSPLHF.

The V call is TRBV7-8, the J call TRBJ1-3, with a possible D match to TRBD1 (5 bases). Looked up from germline, CDR1 is SGHVS and CDR2 is FQNEAQ. The CDR3 length is 17 residues. The ends were cut back, 6 bases at V and 0 bases at J, with 18 bases in the middle. This chain's CDR3 is CASRVKPGRFSGNTIYF. The CDR3, as DNA: TGTGCCAGCAGGGTCAAACCGGGACGGTTCTCTGGAAACACCATATATTTT.

This clone was seen a few times. This chain joins TRBV7-9 and TRBJ1-6; D unresolved. CDR1 and CDR2 (germline): SEHNR, FQNEAQ (reference sequence). The V and J ends lost 5 bases and 7 bases respectively, with 6 bases between them. The CDR3 length is 12 residues. CDR3 nucleotide sequence: TGTGCCAGCAGCATAGAAAATTCACCCCTCCACTTT. Residues: CASSIENSPLHF.

V and J are TRBV4-2 and TRBJ2-1, with 8 bases fitting TRBD2. Unmatched junction bases numbered 5, after V lost 1 base and J lost 9 bases. The germline V gene encodes CDR1 LGHNA and CDR2 YNFKEQ. This CDR3 spans 14 amino acids. CDR3 bases: TGTGCCAGCAGCCAAGCCGGGGGGGGAATTGAGCAGTTCTTC. Translated, it gives CASSQAGGGIEQFF.

The chain carries TRBV11-2 and TRBJ2-5, with TRBD2 identical over 8 bases. The V and J ends lost 4 bases and 2 bases, in that order; junction bases with no gene match: 3. Germline values: CDR1 SGHAT, CDR2 FQNNGV. The CDR3 runs 14 residues. CDR3 in amino acids: CASSWGLEQETQYF. The CDR3 DNA sequence: TGTGCCAGCAGCTGGGGACTAGAGCAAGAGACCCAGTACTTC.

V is TRBV11-2 and J is TRBJ2-1; unclear D gene. The V gene's germline CDR1 is SGHAT and CDR2 FQNNGV. This CDR3 has 16 residues. V was pared by 4 bases and J by 2 bases, with 15 bases between. The CDR3 DNA reads TGTGCCAGCAGCTCCAATCCGGGCGATCCCTACAATGAGCAGTTCTTC. It yields the protein CASSSNPGDPYNEQFF.

The chain employs TRBV30 and TRBJ2-5; D is possibly TRBD2 (6 bases). The V gene lost 4 bases and the J gene lost 4 bases, with 10 bases spanning the gap. CDR3 length: 12 residues. Germline-derived CDR1 and CDR2 are GTSNPN and SVGIG (reference sequence). The CDR3: CAWKGGGETQYF. The CDR3 DNA is TGTGCCTGGAAGGGAGGAGGAGAGACCCAGTACTTC.

This chain links TRBV4-3 with TRBJ1-1; 7 positions match TRBD1. Trimming removed 3 bases from V and 3 bases from J; junction bases left unmatched: 1. This CDR3 is built from 13 residues. Germline V gene lookup returns CDR1 LGHNA and CDR2 YSLEER. CDR3 nucleotide sequence: TGCGCCAGCAGCCACACAGGGGACACTGAAGCTTTCTTT. It is translated as CASSHTGDTEAFF.